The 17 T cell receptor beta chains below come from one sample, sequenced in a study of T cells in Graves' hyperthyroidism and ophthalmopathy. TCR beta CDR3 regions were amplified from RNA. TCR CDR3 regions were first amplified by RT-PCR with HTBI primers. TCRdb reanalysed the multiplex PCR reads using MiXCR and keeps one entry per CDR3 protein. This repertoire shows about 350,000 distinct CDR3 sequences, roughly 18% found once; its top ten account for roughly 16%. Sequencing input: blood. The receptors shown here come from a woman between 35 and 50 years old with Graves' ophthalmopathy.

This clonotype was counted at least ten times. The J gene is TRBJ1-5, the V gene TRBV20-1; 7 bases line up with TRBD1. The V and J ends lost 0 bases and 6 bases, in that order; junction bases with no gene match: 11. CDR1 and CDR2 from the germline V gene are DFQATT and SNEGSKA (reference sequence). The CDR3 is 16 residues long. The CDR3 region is CSARDLEGALGQPQHF. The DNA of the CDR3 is TGCAGTGCTAGAGATTTAGAGGGGGCGCTGGGTCAGCCCCAGCATTTT.

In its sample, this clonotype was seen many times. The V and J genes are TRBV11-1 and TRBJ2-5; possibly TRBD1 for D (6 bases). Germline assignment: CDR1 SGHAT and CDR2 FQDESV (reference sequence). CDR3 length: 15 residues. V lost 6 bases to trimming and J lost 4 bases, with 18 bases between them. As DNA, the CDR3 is TGTGCCAGCAGGTACACAGGGTTAGCATCAGAGACCCAGTACTTC. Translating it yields CASRYTGLASETQYF.

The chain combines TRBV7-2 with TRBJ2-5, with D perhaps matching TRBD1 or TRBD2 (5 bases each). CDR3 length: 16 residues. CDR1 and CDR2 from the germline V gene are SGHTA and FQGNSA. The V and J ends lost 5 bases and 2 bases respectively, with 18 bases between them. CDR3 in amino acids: CASSASGWDGQETQYF. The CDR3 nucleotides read TGTGCCAGCAGCGCGTCTGGGTGGGACGGGCAAGAGACCCAGTACTTC.

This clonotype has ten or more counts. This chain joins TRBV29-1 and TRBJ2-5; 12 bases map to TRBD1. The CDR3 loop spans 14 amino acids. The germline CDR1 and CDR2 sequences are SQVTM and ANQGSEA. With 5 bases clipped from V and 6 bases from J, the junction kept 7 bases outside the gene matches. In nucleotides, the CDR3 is TGCAGCGTTTATCCGGGACAGGGGGCGAAGACCCAGTACTTC. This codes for CSVYPGQGAKTQYF.

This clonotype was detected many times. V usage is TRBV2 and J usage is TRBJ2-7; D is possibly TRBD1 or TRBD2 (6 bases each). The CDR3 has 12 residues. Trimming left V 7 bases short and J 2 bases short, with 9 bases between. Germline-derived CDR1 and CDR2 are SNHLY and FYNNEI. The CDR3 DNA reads TGTGCCAGCACGGGGGCTCCCTACGAGCAGTACTTC. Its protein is CASTGAPYEQYF.

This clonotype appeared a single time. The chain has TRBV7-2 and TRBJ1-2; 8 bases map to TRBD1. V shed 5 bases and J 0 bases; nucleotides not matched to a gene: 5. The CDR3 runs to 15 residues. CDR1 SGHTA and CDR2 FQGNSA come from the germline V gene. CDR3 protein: CASSLGQVSNYGYTF. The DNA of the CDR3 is TGTGCCAGCAGCCTGGGACAGGTCTCTAACTATGGCTACACCTTC.

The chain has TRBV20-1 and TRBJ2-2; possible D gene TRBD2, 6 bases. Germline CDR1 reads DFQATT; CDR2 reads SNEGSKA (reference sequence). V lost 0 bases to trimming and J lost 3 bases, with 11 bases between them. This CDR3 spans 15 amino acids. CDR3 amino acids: CSAREKSGYTGELFF. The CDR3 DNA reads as TGCAGTGCTAGAGAAAAGAGCGGGTACACCGGGGAGCTGTTTTTT.

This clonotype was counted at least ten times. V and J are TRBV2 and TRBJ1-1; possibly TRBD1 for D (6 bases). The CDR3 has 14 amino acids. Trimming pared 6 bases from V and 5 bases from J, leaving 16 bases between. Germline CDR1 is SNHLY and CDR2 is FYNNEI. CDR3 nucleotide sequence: TGTGCCAGCAGAGGAGGGGGTGGACAAACTGAAGCTTTCTTT. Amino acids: CASRGGGGQTEAFF.

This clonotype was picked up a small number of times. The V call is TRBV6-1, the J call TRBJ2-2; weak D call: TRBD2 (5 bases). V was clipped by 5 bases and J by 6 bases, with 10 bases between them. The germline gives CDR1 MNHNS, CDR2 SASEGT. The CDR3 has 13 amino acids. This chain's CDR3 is CASSPTSSGELFF. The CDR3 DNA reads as TGTGCCAGCAGTCCCACTAGTTCCGGGGAGCTGTTTTTT.

The CDR3 region is CASTILPVYRQYF. The DNA for the CDR3 is TGTGCCAGCACCATCCTACCCGTGTACAGGCAGTACTTC. The chain has TRBV6-1 and TRBJ2-7; D not certain. CDR3 length: 13 amino acids. Germline assignment: CDR1 MNHNS and CDR2 SASEGT. V was cut by 7 bases and J by 9 bases, with 19 bases left in between.

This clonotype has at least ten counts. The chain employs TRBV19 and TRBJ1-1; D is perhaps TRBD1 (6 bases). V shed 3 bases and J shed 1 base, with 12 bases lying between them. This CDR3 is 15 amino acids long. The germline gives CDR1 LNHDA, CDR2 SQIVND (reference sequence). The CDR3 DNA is TGTGCCAGTAGTATTCGAGGGGGGACGAACACTGAAGCTTTCTTT. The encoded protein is CASSIRGGTNTEAFF.

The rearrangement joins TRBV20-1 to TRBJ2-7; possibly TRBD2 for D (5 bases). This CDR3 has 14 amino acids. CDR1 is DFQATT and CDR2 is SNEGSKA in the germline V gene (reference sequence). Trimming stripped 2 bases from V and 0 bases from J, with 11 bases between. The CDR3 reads CSARPSRSSYEQYF. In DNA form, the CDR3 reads TGCAGTGCTAGACCTAGCCGTAGCTCCTACGAGCAGTACTTC.

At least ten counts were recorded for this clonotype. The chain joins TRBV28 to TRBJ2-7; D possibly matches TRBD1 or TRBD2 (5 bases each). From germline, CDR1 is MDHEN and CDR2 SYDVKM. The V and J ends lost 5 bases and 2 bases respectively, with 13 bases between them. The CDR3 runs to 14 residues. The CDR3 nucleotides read TGTGCCAGCAGTGACCGAGAGGGGACCTACGAGCAGTACTTC. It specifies CASSDREGTYEQYF. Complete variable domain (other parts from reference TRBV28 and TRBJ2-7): DVKVTQSSRYLVKRTGEKVFLECVQDMDHENMFWYRQDPGLGLRLIYFSYDVKMKEKGDIPEGYSVSREKKERFSLILESASTNQTSMYLCASSDREGTYEQYFGPGTRLTVT.

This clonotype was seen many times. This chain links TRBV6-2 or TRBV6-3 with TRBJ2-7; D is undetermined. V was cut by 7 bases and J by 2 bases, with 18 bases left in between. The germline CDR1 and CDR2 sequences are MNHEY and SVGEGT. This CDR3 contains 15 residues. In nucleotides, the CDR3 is TGTGCCAGCACTATCGGGCCCGTACAACCCTACGAGCAGTACTTC. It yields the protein CASTIGPVQPYEQYF.

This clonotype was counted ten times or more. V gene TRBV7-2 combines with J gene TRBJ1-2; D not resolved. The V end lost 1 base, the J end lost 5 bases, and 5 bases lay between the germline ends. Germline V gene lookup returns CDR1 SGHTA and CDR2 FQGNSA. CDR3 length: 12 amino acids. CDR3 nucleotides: TGTGCCAGCAGCTTAGACGCATATGGCTACACCTTC. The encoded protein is CASSLDAYGYTF. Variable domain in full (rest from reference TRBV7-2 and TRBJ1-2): GAGVSQSPSNKVTEKGKDVELRCDPISGHTALYWYRQSLGQGLEFLIYFQGNSAPDKSGLPSDRFSAERTGGSVSTLTIQRTQQEDSAVYLCASSLDAYGYTFGSGTRLTVV.

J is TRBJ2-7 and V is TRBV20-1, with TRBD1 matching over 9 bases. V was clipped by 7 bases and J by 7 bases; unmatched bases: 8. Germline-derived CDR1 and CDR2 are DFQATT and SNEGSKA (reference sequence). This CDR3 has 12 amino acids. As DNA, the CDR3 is TGCAGTGTCGGACAGGGGTTGCAAGAGCAGTACTTC. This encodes CSVGQGLQEQYF.

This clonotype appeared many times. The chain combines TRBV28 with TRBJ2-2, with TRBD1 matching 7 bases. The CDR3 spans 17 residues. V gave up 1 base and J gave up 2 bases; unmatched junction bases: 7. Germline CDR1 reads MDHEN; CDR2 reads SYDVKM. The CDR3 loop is CASSLFSGQPNTGELFF. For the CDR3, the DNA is TGTGCCAGCAGTTTATTTTCGGGACAGCCCAACACCGGGGAGCTGTTTTTT.